These 7 T cell receptor beta chains came from one sample sequenced in a study of blood T cells in healthy people across ages. Next came a second PCR, run for about 6 to 11 cycles, which used a sample-barcoded 5' primer along with a J-beta primer mix. One entry per CDR3 protein results from TCRdb running MiXCR on the 5' RACE reads. The table includes approximately 1.5 million distinct CDR3 sequences, under 55% detected once. Sequenced sample: blood. The receptors originated from a woman under 30 in good health.

The chain employs TRBV5-1 and TRBJ1-1; D gene uncertain. The CDR3 covers 15 residues. CDR1 is SGHRS, CDR2 YFSETQ, per germline. V lost 3 bases and J lost 4, with 16 bases in between. The CDR3 loop is CASSWQDGLSTEAFF. CDR3 coding DNA: TGCGCCAGCAGCTGGCAGGACGGATTGAGCACTGAAGCTTTCTTT. Using reference TRBV5-1 and TRBJ1-1 for the parts outside the CDR3, the full variable domain is KAGVTQTPRYLIKTRGQQVTLSCSPISGHRSVSWYQQTPGQGLQFLFEYFSETQRNKGNFPGRFSGRQFSNSRSEMNVSTLELGDSALYLCASSWQDGLSTEAFFGQGTRLTVV.

In the case of this clonotype: It may be a read error: a sequence one base away is much more abundant. V gene TRBV16 combines with J gene TRBJ2-5; 7 bases fit TRBD2. The CDR3 is made up of 13 amino acids. The V gene end was trimmed by 8 bases and the J gene end by 11 bases; junction bases not matched to a gene: 14. Germline V gene sequence: CDR1 KGHSY, CDR2 FQNENV. CDR3: CASSSGVYNEQYF. In nucleotides, the CDR3 is TGTGCCAGCTCCAGCGGGGTATACAATGAGCAGTACTTC.

Many counts were recorded for this clonotype. The V gene is TRBV11-2, the J gene TRBJ2-1, with D perhaps TRBD2 (5 bases). V lost 4 bases and J 0 bases, leaving 13 bases between the germline ends. This CDR3 is 16 amino acids long. CDR1 is SGHAT and CDR2 is FQNNGV in the germline V gene. This chain's CDR3 is CASSSRADISYNEQFF. CDR3 bases: TGTGCCAGCAGCTCCCGAGCGGATATCTCCTACAATGAGCAGTTCTTC.

The CDR3 is CATSGGQNHGYTF. Here the CDR3 DNA reads TGTGCCACCAGTGGAGGACAGAACCATGGCTACACCTTC. V usage is TRBV24-1 and J usage is TRBJ1-2; weak D call: TRBD1 (6 bases). Germline loops: CDR1 KGHDR, CDR2 SFDVKD. There are 13 residues in the CDR3. Deletions cut 5 bases from V and 6 bases from J, with 12 bases between.

The sample holds a few counts of this clonotype. The chain joins TRBV4-3 to TRBJ1-5; D gene unclear. The V and J ends lost 0 bases and 3 bases respectively, with 9 bases between them. The germline gives CDR1 LGHNA, CDR2 YSLEER. The CDR3 sequence is 15 residues long. CDR3 coding DNA: TGCGCCAGCAGCCAAGATAAAGGGCCCAATCAGCCCCAGCATTTT. It translates to CASSQDKGPNQPQHF.

Turning to this clonotype: A junction end diverges from the germline sequence, so it may reflect a read error. This chain uses TRBV6-2 or TRBV6-3 with TRBJ2-5, with 8 positions matching TRBD2. This CDR3 comprises 14 residues. Germline CDR1 reads MNHEY; CDR2 reads SVGEGT. The CDR3 reads CASSGQREQGTQYF. The CDR3 DNA is TGTGCCAGCAGTGGACAGCGGGAGCAAGGGACCCAGTACTTC.

This chain uses TRBV3-1 with TRBJ2-5, with D possibly called TRBD1 or TRBD2 (5 bases each). Looked up from germline, CDR1 is LGHDT and CDR2 is YNNKEL (reference sequence). The CDR3 is made up of 15 amino acids. The V and J ends lost 1 base and 1 base respectively, with 10 bases between them. The CDR3 sequence is CASSQVRGPQETQYF. The CDR3 nucleotides are TGTGCCAGCAGCCAAGTACGGGGCCCCCAAGAGACCCAGTACTTC.